This TCR beta chain was recorded in a study of blood T cell repertoires in COVID-19 (dated by TCRdb to the early 2020s). Notes on the research overall: Samples from collaborators originated in the United States, Italy and Spain and spanned both the acute and convalescent phases of COVID-19. The prospective study material was composed of cDNA or gDNA derived from T cells, B-cell-depleted T cells, or PBMCs. Subjects who had been exposed to COVID-19, were actively infected with it, or had recovered from it provided the deeply sampled blood TCRbeta repertoires that made up the dataset. The repertoires were made available in a free public database intended to serve as a resource for research on the immune response to SARS-CoV-2. Samples came from the ongoing ImmuneRACE study (first 160 participants) plus 1,254 subjects from 6 global collaborators. The sample metadata nearly always contained a de-identified subject ID, COVID-19 status, age in years and sex. HLA class I and class II types, where available, came from metadata supplied by the sample provider rather than from assay-based typing. Results and caveats for the whole study, not just this receptor: The quantity of clinical and demographic metadata differed by source and by participant and was supplied without curation.

CDR1 and CDR2 (SGHRS, YFSETQ) derive from the germline V gene. Cut back by 4 bases and 5 bases, the V and J ends lie 12 bases apart. The CDR3 measures 13 amino acids from cysteine to phenylalanine. Of the read, only the CDR3 DNA is kept; its 39 bases are in frame from base 1. TCRbeta CDR3 regions were amplified from genomic DNA using the immunoSEQ Assay, a bias-controlled multiplex PCR. On the authors' methods: The number of nucleated cells in each sample was estimated by amplification of reference gene primers within the assay. Sequence reads were collapsed and filtered to measure the absolute abundance of every unique TCRbeta CDR3 rearrangement. Productive Simpson clonality was computed per sample as the square root of Simpson's diversity index over productive rearrangements. The table was pulled from immuneACCESS by TCRdb, which kept in-frame rearrangements only. Such tables lose some clones; where checked, under half of the loss comes from unresolved V genes, and the rest has no known cause. V and J calls plus clone size are reproduced from that table; the DNA served to infer D and trimming. For this sample the table gives over 120,000 clones, of which approximately 78% were detected only once. Over 5% of the sample lies in the top ten.

In the prospective study, participants were 18 to 89 years old, resided in about 25 geographic areas of the United States, and were enrolled through a virtual design. In the prospective study, cohorts were assigned on the basis of participant-reported clinical history obtained from a screening survey and a study questionnaire. Recovered participants in ImmuneRACE Cohort 3 were defined by two consecutive negative NP/OP PCR tests, clearance by a healthcare professional, or resolution of symptoms. In the prospective study, mobile phlebotomists collected whole blood, serum and a nasopharyngeal or oropharyngeal swab from each participant. Participants in the prospective study had the option to provide additional blood draws and questionnaires over a roughly two-month period. Before DNA extraction, prospective study blood samples were shipped either frozen or at room temperature. Turning to this clone: The specificity of this receptor is unknown. One base away there is no much larger clone; base qualities are not given.

Sequencing input: PBMCs or T cells enriched from blood (not recorded which). The origin of this receptor is a woman between 50 and 59 years old who had recovered from COVID-19. Recombination linked TRBV5-1 to TRBJ1-2; a tentative D match to TRBD1 spans 6 bases. The CDR3 corresponds to CASSGQGGYGYTF. The DNA is as follows: TGCGCCAGCAGCGGACAAGGGGGTTATGGCTACACCTTC.